These T cell receptor beta chains were read from a single sample in a study of shared clonotypes between healthy human individuals. The data were produced by immunoSEQ multiplex PCR, yet TCRdb's version contains in-frame clones alone and is incomplete. The data hold around 600,000 clones, with 95% to 98% observed a single time. Sequencing input: naive CD8+ T cells sorted from blood. The source of these receptors is a man aged 25 to 40 in good health. CDR3s include the opening cysteine and the closing phenylalanine or tryptophan. The D gene is left open where the match is weak. Not all rows give a size; the values are once, few, many and, for expanded clones, a class.

J gene: TRBJ2-3; D gene: NA; clone size: NA; V gene: TRBV9; CDR3 protein: CASSVEGGNPDTQYF; CDR3 DNA: TGTGCCAGCAGCGTAGAGGGTGGTAATCCAGATACGCAGTATTTT
J gene: TRBJ2-1; D gene: NA; clone size: NA; V gene: TRBV9; CDR3 protein: CASSGRRSSHNEQFF; CDR3 DNA: TGTGCCAGCAGCGGACGGAGGTCGAGCCACAATGAGCAGTTCTTC
J gene: TRBJ2-2; D gene: TRBD2; clone size: NA; V gene: TRBV28; CDR3 protein: CASSPRLAGAVWIGELFF; CDR3 DNA: TGTGCCAGCAGTCCCCGACTAGCGGGAGCGGTATGGATCGGGGAGCTGTTTTTT
J gene: TRBJ2-3; D gene: NA; clone size: NA; V gene: TRBV28; CDR3 protein: CASSLFEGLLDTQYF; CDR3 DNA: TGTGCCAGCAGTTTATTCGAGGGGTTATTGGATACGCAGTATTTT
J gene: TRBJ2-7; D gene: NA; clone size: once; V gene: TRBV7-2; CDR3 protein: CASSVNYEQYF; CDR3 DNA: TGTGCCAGCAGCGTAAACTACGAGCAGTACTTC
J gene: TRBJ1-1; D gene: NA; clone size: NA; V gene: TRBV27; CDR3 protein: CASGFWDTEAFF; CDR3 DNA: TGTGCCAGCGGTTTTTGGGACACTGAAGCTTTCTTT
J gene: TRBJ2-3; D gene: NA; clone size: NA; V gene: TRBV9; CDR3 protein: CASSAWTETDTQYF; CDR3 DNA: TGTGCCAGCAGCGCATGGACTGAAACGGATACGCAGTATTTT
J gene: TRBJ1-5; D gene: NA; clone size: few; V gene: TRBV14; CDR3 protein: CASSQANQPQHF; CDR3 DNA: TGTGCCAGCAGCCAAGCCAATCAGCCCCAGCATTTT
J gene: TRBJ2-1; D gene: TRBD2; clone size: NA; V gene: TRBV9; CDR3 protein: CASSVDGTSGSSSYNEQFF; CDR3 DNA: TGTGCCAGCAGCGTCGATGGGACTAGCGGTTCTAGCTCCTACAATGAGCAGTTCTTC
J gene: TRBJ2-2; D gene: TRBD2; clone size: NA; V gene: TRBV13; CDR3 protein: CASSSHFAGGPLNTGELFF; CDR3 DNA: TGTGCCAGCAGCAGTCACTTCGCGGGAGGGCCTCTGAACACCGGGGAGCTGTTTTTT
J gene: TRBJ2-1; D gene: TRBD2; clone size: NA; V gene: TRBV4-1; CDR3 protein: CASSLSSGTYNEQFF; CDR3 DNA: TGCGCCAGCAGTCTATCTAGCGGGACTTACAATGAGCAGTTCTTC
J gene: TRBJ2-2; D gene: NA; clone size: once; V gene: TRBV5-6; CDR3 protein: CASSLVSANTGELFF; CDR3 DNA: TGTGCCAGCAGCTTGGTTAGCGCGAACACCGGGGAGCTGTTTTTT
J gene: TRBJ2-5; D gene: TRBD1; clone size: NA; V gene: TRBV9; CDR3 protein: CASSAWDSQETQYF; CDR3 DNA: TGTGCCAGCAGCGCATGGGACAGCCAAGAGACCCAGTACTTC
J gene: TRBJ2-1; D gene: NA; clone size: NA; V gene: TRBV7-6; CDR3 protein: CASSLASGTYNEQFF; CDR3 DNA: TGTGCCAGCAGCTTAGCTAGCGGAACTTACAATGAGCAGTTCTTC
J gene: TRBJ2-7; D gene: NA; clone size: once; V gene: TRBV7-9; CDR3 protein: CASSLAGRSYEQYF; CDR3 DNA: TGTGCCAGCAGCTTAGCGGGGCGCTCCTACGAGCAGTACTTC